The entry below describes one TCR beta chain. The data belong to a study of response to subunit inactivated influenza vaccine. One entry per CDR3 protein results from TCRdb running MiXCR on the RT-PCR reads. The table has hundreds of thousands of distinct CDR3 sequences, around 10% seen once; the top ten hold approximately 11%. The CDR3 is 16 amino acids. The J segment lost 5 bases and the V segment lost 5 bases, leaving 11 bases of the junction unmatched. These data also featured in a second study, about T cells expressing NK-cell markers. This second study says: Libraries used 5'RACE template switching adding universal primer site and UMIs.

The J gene is TRBJ2-2, the V gene TRBV12-3 or TRBV12-4, with TRBD1 matching 7 bases. This sequence was found in a man aged 45-65 years who received an inactivated influenza vaccine. Material: PBMCs from blood, obtained on the day of vaccination. CDR3 sequence (DNA): TGTGCCAGCAGTCCCGGACAGGCCAAGGGGACCGGGGAGCTGTTTTTT. It encodes CASSPGQAKGTGELFF.